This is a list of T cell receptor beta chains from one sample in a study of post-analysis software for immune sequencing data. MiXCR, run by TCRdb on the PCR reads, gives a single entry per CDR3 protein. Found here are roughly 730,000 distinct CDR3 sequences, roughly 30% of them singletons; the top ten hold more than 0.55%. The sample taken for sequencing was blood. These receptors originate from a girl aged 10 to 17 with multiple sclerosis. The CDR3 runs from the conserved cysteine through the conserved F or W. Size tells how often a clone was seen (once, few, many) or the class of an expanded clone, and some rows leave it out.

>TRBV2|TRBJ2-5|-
CASSRRLAGGHEQYF
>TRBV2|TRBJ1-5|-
CASSEFSKNQPQHF
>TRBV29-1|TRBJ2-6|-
CSAQGAGANVLTF
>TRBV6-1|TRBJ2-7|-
CASRGADYEQYF
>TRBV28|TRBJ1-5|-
CASSSISTGWDQPQHF
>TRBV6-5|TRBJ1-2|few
CACRSIGPGYGYTF
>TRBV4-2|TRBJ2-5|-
CASSQVMAGGFQETQYF
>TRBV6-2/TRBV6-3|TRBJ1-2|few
CASNYAGTVYGYTF
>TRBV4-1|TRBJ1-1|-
CASSPRDRGVDTEAFF
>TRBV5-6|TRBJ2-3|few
CASSSSRSASTDTQYF
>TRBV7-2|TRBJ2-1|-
CASSQDSPLPRWEQFF
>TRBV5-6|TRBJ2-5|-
CASSWGIRQGQETQYF
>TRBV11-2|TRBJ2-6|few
CASSLNSYASGANVLTF
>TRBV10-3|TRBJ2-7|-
CAISYSGGEQYF
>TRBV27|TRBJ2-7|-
CATSFEYEQYF
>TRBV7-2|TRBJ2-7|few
CASSLGRAVSYEQYF
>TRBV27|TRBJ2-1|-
CASSLTYSDRGRNEQFF
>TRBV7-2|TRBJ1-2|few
CASSLQGGPLNYGYTF
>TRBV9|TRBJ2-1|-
CASTTTASSYNEQFF
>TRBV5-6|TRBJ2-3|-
CASSRDHSSTDTQYF
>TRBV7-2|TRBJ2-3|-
CASNQELTADTQYF
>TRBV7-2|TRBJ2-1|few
CASSLGAGGLYEQFF
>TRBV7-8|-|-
CASTPSGVYNEQYF
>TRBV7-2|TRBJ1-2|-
CASSPRDSGYGYTF
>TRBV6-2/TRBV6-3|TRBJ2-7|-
CASSHLTGTRYEQYF
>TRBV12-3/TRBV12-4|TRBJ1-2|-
CASTLRAAGDGYTF
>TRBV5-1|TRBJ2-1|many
CASSGIASSYNEQFF
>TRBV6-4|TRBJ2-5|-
CTSSEAGTGGRETQYF
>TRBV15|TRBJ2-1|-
CATSREGGGNEQFF
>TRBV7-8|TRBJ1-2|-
CASSLALGRGVNYGYTF
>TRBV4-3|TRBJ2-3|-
CASSQDLAGVRADTQYF
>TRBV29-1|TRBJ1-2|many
CICLDRADYGYTF
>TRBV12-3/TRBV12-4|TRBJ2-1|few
CASSLFPGGGNEQFF
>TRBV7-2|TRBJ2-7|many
CASSLRGRSYEQYF
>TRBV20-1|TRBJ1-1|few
CSARAGGGTEAFF
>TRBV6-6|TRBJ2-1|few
CASSLGSGLEQFF
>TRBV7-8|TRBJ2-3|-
CASSQLAADTQYF
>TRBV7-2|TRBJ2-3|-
CASSLVASGYLTDTQYF
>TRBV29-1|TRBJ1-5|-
CSVDTEVPQPQHF
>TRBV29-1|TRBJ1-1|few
CSARSYGTGNTEAFF
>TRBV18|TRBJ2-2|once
CASSPTSGSSGELFF
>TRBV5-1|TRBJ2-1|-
CASSLVSFYNEQFF